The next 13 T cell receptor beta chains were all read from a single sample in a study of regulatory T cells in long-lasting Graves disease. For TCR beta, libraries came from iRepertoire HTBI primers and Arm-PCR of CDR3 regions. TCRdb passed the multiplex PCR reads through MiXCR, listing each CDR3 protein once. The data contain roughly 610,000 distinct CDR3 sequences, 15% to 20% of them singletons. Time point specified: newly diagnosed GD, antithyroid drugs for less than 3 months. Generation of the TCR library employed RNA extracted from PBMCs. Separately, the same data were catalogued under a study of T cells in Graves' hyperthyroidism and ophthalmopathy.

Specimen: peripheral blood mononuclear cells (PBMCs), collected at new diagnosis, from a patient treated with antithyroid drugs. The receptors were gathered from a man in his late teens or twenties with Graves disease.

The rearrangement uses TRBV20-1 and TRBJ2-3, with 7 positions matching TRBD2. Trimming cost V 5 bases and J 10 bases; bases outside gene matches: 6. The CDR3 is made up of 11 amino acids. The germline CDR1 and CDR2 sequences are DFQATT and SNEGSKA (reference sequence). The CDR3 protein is CSADGREAQYF. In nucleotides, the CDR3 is TGCAGTGCTGATGGGAGGGAAGCGCAGTATTTT.

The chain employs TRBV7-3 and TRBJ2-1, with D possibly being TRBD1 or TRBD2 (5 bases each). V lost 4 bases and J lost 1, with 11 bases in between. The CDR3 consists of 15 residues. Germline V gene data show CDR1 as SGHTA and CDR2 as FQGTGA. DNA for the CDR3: TGTGCCAGCAGCTCATACAGGACTTCCTACAATGAGCAGTTCTTC. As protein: CASSSYRTSYNEQFF.

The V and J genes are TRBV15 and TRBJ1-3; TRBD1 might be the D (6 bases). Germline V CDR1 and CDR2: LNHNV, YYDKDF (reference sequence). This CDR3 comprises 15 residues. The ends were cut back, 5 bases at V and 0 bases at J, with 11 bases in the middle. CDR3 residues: CATSPGGGSGNTIYF. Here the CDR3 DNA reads TGTGCCACCAGCCCCGGAGGGGGCTCTGGAAACACCATATATTTT.

Written as DNA, the CDR3 is TGCGCCAGCAGCCCACGGGTCGGGGGTCCCGGGGCCAACGTCCTGACTTTC. Amino acid sequence: CASSPRVGGPGANVLTF. The chain uses TRBV5-1 and TRBJ2-6; a possible D gene is TRBD2 (6 bases). CDR1 and CDR2 from the germline V gene are SGHRS and YFSETQ. The CDR3 runs to 17 residues. V lost 4 bases and J lost 4, with 18 bases in between. Using reference TRBV5-1 and TRBJ2-6 for the parts outside the CDR3, the full variable domain is KAGVTQTPRYLIKTRGQQVTLSCSPISGHRSVSWYQQTPGQGLQFLFEYFSETQRNKGNFPGRFSGRQFSNSRSEMNVSTLELGDSALYLCASSPRVGGPGANVLTFGAGSRLTVL.

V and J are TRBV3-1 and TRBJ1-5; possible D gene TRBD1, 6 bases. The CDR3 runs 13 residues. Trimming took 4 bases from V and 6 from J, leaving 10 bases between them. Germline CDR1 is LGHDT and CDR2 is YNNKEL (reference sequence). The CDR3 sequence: CASSLQGRQPQHF. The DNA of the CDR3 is TGTGCCAGCAGCCTCCAGGGGCGTCAGCCCCAGCATTTT.

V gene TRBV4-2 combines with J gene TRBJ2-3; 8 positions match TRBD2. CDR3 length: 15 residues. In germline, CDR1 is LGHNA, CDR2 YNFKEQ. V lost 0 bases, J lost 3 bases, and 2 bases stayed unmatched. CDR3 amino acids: CASSQEAGGTDTQYF. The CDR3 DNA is TGTGCCAGCAGCCAAGAGGCGGGAGGAACAGATACGCAGTATTTT.

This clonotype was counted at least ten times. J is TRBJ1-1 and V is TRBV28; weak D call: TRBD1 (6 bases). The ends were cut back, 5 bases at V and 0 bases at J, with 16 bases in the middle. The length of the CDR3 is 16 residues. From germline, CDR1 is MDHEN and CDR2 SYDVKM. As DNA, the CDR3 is TGTGCCAGCAGTCCCCGCGGGGGGGCCTTGAACACTGAAGCTTTCTTT. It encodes CASSPRGGALNTEAFF.

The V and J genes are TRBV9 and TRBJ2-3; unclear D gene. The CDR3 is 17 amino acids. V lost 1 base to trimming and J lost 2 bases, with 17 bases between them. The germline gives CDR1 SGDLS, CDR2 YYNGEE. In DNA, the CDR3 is TGTGCCAGCAGCGTAAGGGCAGTCCCAACCCCCACAGATACGCAGTATTTT. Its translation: CASSVRAVPTPTDTQYF.

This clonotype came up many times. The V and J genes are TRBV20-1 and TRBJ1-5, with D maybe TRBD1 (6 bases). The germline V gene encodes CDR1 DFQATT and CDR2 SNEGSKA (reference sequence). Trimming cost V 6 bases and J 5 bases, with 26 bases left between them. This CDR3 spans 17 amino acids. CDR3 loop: CSAGSRGANNPYQPQHF. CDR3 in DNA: TGCAGTGCCGGTAGTAGGGGGGCGAACAATCCCTATCAGCCCCAGCATTTT.

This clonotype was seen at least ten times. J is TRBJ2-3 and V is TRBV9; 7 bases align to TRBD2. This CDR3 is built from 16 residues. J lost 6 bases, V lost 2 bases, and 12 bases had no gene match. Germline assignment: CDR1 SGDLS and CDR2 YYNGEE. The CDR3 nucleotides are TGTGCCAGCAGCGTGGGGACGGGACTAACCGTGGATACGCAGTATTTT. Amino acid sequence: CASSVGTGLTVDTQYF.

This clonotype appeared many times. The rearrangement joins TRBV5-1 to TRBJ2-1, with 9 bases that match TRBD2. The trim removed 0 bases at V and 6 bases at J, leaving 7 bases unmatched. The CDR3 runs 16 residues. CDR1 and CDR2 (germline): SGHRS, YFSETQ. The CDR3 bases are TGCGCCAGCAGCTTGGACGGTAGCGGGAGTAGCAATGAGCAGTTCTTC. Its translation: CASSLDGSGSSNEQFF.

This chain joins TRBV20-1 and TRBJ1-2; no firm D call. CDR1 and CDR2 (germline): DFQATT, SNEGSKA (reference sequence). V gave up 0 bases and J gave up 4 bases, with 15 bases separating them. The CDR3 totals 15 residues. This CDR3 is CSARDLAGQIYGYTF. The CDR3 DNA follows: TGCAGTGCTAGAGATCTCGCGGGTCAGATCTATGGCTACACCTTC.

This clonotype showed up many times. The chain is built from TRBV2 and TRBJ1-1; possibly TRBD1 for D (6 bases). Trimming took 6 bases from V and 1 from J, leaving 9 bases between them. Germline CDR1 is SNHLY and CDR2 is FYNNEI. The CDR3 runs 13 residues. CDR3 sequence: CASRADRNTEAFF. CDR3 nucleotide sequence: TGTGCCAGCAGGGCGGACAGGAACACTGAAGCTTTCTTT.